This T cell receptor (beta chain) is drawn from a study of blood T cells in healthy people across ages. A second PCR of 7 to 11 cycles used a sample-barcoded 5' primer and a J-beta primer mix. The template-switch adaptor was a 5' adaptor with 12 random nucleotides. It tagged each cDNA molecule. MiXCR was run by TCRdb on the 5' RACE reads, yielding one entry per CDR3 protein. The sample has about 670,000 distinct CDR3 sequences, about 43% seen once. This clonotype was observed a handful of times. Germline trimming cut 0 bases from V and 4 bases from J; bases unmatched to any gene: 4. Germline CDR1 is SGHRS and CDR2 is YFSETQ. The CDR3 is made up of 15 amino acids.

The sequenced sample was blood. This TCR was sampled from an elderly man in good health. The chain carries TRBV5-1 and TRBJ2-3, with 8 bases fitting TRBD1. CDR3 region: CASSLEQGAADTQYF. The DNA for the CDR3 is TGCGCCAGCAGCTTGGAGCAGGGGGCGGCAGATACGCAGTATTTT.